A single sample gave rise to the 28 T cell receptor beta chains below, sequenced in a study of cytomegalovirus exposure and HLA in healthy donors. Use of 60 Vbeta and 13 Jbeta primers characterized the PCR. Assay used: immunoSEQ multiplex PCR; TCRdb lists only in-frame clones, some missing. There are under 120,000 clones in the sample; about three quarters occur only once, and approximately 5.3% lies in the top ten. What was sequenced was PBMCs. These receptors originate from a female donor in good health and CMV-seropositive.

The chain combines TRBV27 with TRBJ1-2; a possible D gene is TRBD1 (6 bases). Trimming took off 0 bases at V and 3 bases at J, with 11 bases between the two ends. CDR1 is MNHEY, CDR2 SMNVEV, per germline (reference sequence). The CDR3 sequence is 15 residues long. The CDR3 nucleotides read TGTGCCAGCAGTTTATCGGGGGGGGGCTACTATGGCTACACCTTC. As protein: CASSLSGGGYYGYTF.

The V and J genes are TRBV29-1 and TRBJ1-1, with D possibly matching TRBD1 (6 bases). The germline gives CDR1 SQVTM, CDR2 ANQGSEA. CDR3 length equals 12 residues. Trimming shortened V by 3 bases and J by 10 bases, and 15 bases separated the two germline ends. CDR3 nucleotides: TGCAGCGTTGATCGGGGGGGCAATGGAGCTTTCTTT. Amino acids: CSVDRGGNGAFF.

This chain links TRBV6-5 with TRBJ2-3; no definite D call. The V end was cut by 3 bases, the J end by 4 bases, with 11 bases between. This CDR3 has 14 residues. The germline CDR1 and CDR2 sequences are MNHEY and SVGAGI. The CDR3 region is CASSYAHGSDTQYF. In DNA form, the CDR3 reads TGTGCCAGCAGTTATGCGCACGGGTCAGATACGCAGTATTTT.

This clone was detected only a few times. Here the CDR3 omits its conserved ending phenylalanine or tryptophan, so a read error is the likely source. Because the CDR3's place on the DNA is in doubt, the DNA is left out and the CDR3 is given as listed by TCRdb. This chain joins TRBV5-5 and TRBJ1-2; the table's D call TRBD1 went unverified against the DNA. Germline V gives CDR1 SGHKS, CDR2 YYEKEE (reference sequence). 13 amino acids form the CDR3, both terminal residues included. CDR3 protein: CASSLGTGSVALP.

This clone has a single count. The gene calls are TRBV6-6 and TRBJ1-3; no reliable D call. The CDR3 is made up of 16 amino acids. Germline lookup yields CDR1 MNHNY and CDR2 SVGAGI (reference sequence). V lost 5 bases and J lost 0, with 14 bases in between. CDR3 loop: CASSTSGGFSGNTIYF. DNA of the CDR3: TGTGCCAGCAGTACTTCCGGAGGATTCTCTGGAAACACCATATATTTT.

The chain uses TRBV19 and TRBJ1-1, with D possibly being TRBD1 (5 bases). Germline CDR1 reads LNHDA; CDR2 reads SQIVND (reference sequence). Trimming cost V 5 bases and J 3 bases, with 16 bases left between them. CDR3 length: 15 amino acids. The CDR3 loop reads CASSFSGGGYTEAFF. The CDR3 coding sequence is TGTGCCAGTAGTTTCTCTGGCGGGGGGTACACTGAAGCTTTCTTT.

V usage is TRBV7-2 and J usage is TRBJ2-3, with 11 bases aligning to TRBD2. V dropped 1 base and J dropped 5; count of bases not matched to a gene: 8. The CDR3 has 17 residues. Germline V gene lookup returns CDR1 SGHTA and CDR2 FQGNSA. The CDR3 sequence is CASSLVTSGRGEDTQYF. CDR3 nucleotide sequence: TGTGCCAGCAGCTTAGTAACTAGCGGGAGAGGTGAAGATACGCAGTATTTT.

Written as DNA, the CDR3 is TGTGCCAGTTCCCAGAGGGCCGGGACAGGAGGTGAGACCCAGTACTTC. Amino acids: CASSQRAGTGGETQYF. The chain recombines TRBV18 with TRBJ2-5; 8 bases align to TRBD1. Trimming cost V 9 bases and J 5 bases; bases outside gene matches: 17. CDR3 length: 16 residues. Germline V CDR1 and CDR2: KGHSH, LQKENI.

The table lists this clone with a count of one. This chain connects TRBV7-3 to TRBJ2-3; 11 bases agree with TRBD2. The length of the CDR3 is 16 residues. Germline lookup yields CDR1 SGHTA and CDR2 FQGTGA. V shed 5 bases, J shed 2 bases, and the junction held 6 bases outside the gene matches. The CDR3 sequence: CASSLGTSGSTDTQYF. Here the CDR3 DNA reads TGTGCCAGCAGCCTCGGGACTAGCGGTTCCACAGATACGCAGTATTTT.

This chain links TRBV6-5 with TRBJ2-7; possibly TRBD1 for D (6 bases). The V end lost 8 bases, the J end lost 0 bases, and 11 bases lay between the germline ends. The CDR3 length is 13 residues. In germline, CDR1 is MNHEY, CDR2 SVGAGI. CDR3 bases: TGTGCCAGCGCCCGGGACACCTCCTACGAGCAGTACTTC. This sequence encodes CASARDTSYEQYF.

This clone was seen just once. This chain links TRBV28 with TRBJ2-7; TRBD2 agrees at 14 bases. Looked up from germline, CDR1 is MDHEN and CDR2 is SYDVKM. J gave up 5 bases and V 6 bases, and 3 bases lay outside the gene matches. The CDR3 contains 14 residues. The CDR3 DNA reads TGTGCCAGCAGCCGGACTAGCGGGAGGAACGAGCAGTACTTC. This encodes CASSRTSGRNEQYF.

V gene TRBV9 combines with J gene TRBJ2-5, with 14 positions matching TRBD2. The J call may be mistaken, given a closer DNA end match to TRBJ2-7. This CDR3 contains 16 residues. Germline CDR1 is SGDLS and CDR2 is YYNGEE. The DNA of the CDR3 is TGTGCCAGCAGCCCGACTAGCGGGGGGGTAAGCTACGAGCAGTACTTC. Translating gives CASSPTSGGVSYEQYF.

The chain joins TRBV7-3 to TRBJ2-1; TRBD2 aligns across 9 bases. With 2 bases clipped from V and 7 bases from J, the junction kept 3 bases outside the gene matches. Per the germline V gene, CDR1 is SGHTA and CDR2 is FQGTGA. The CDR3 is 14 amino acids. In DNA, the CDR3 is TGTGCCAGCAGCTTAGGACTAGCGAGGAATGAGCAGTTCTTC. Its translation is CASSLGLARNEQFF.

The chain links TRBV14 to TRBJ1-4, with D hard to call. The ends were cut back, 0 bases at V and 5 bases at J, with 13 bases in the middle. Germline lookup yields CDR1 SGHDN and CDR2 FVKESK. The CDR3 contains 16 residues. Written as DNA, the CDR3 is TGTGCCAGCAGCCAAGATCCCTCGGTCCTGAATGAAAAACTGTTTTTT. Translation gives CASSQDPSVLNEKLFF.

The J gene is TRBJ1-5, the V gene TRBV28, with TRBD1 matching 9 bases. This CDR3 is 15 amino acids long. Germline V gene data show CDR1 as MDHEN and CDR2 as SYDVKM. V was clipped by 5 bases and J by 7 bases; unmatched bases: 9. CDR3 amino acids: CASSTPGQGFQPQHF. The CDR3 nucleotides are TGTGCCAGCAGTACCCCGGGACAGGGTTTCCAGCCCCAGCATTTT. Filled out from reference TRBV28 and TRBJ1-5, the complete variable domain reads DVKVTQSSRYLVKRTGEKVFLECVQDMDHENMFWYRQDPGLGLRLIYFSYDVKMKEKGDIPEGYSVSREKKERFSLILESASTNQTSMYLCASSTPGQGFQPQHFGDGTRLSIL.

V gene TRBV6-1 combines with J gene TRBJ2-4; 13 nucleotides align to TRBD2. The CDR3 has 15 residues. Per the germline V gene, CDR1 is MNHNS and CDR2 is SASEGT. Trimming removed 4 bases from V and 6 bases from J; junction bases left unmatched: 3. Here the CDR3 reads CASSGLAGGGNIQYF. CDR3 DNA: TGTGCCAGCAGTGGACTAGCGGGAGGAGGAAACATTCAGTACTTC.

The chain combines TRBV2 with TRBJ2-3; TRBD1 agrees at 7 bases. The V gene end was trimmed by 4 bases and the J gene end by 0 bases; junction bases not matched to a gene: 10. Per germline, CDR1 SNHLY and CDR2 FYNNEI. This CDR3 comprises 17 residues. The CDR3 sequence is CASSAIRQGPSTDTQYF. CDR3 bases: TGTGCCAGCAGTGCTATAAGACAGGGCCCTAGCACAGATACGCAGTATTTT.

Concerning this clone: One junction end disagrees with the germline gene, perhaps due to a read error. The gene calls are TRBV4-3 and TRBJ2-1; a possible D gene is TRBD2 (7 bases). The CDR3 length is 16 residues. Germline assignment: CDR1 LGHNA and CDR2 YSLEER. The chain's CDR3 is CASSPFKGGAINEQLF. CDR3 coding DNA: TGCGCCAGCAGCCCCTTCAAGGGGGGGGCCATAAATGAGCAGCTCTTC.

The chain joins TRBV27 to TRBJ2-7; TRBD2 matches 12 bases. The germline V gene encodes CDR1 MNHEY and CDR2 SMNVEV (reference sequence). CDR3 length: 15 residues. The J segment lost 1 base and the V segment lost 6 bases, leaving 4 bases of the junction unmatched. The CDR3 coding sequence is TGTGCCAGCAGCCAAGGACTAGCGGGATCCTACGAGCAGTACTTC. It specifies CASSQGLAGSYEQYF.

The chain recombines TRBV2 with TRBJ2-5, with D perhaps matching TRBD1 (5 bases). The CDR3 consists of 12 residues. V lost 6 bases and J 1 base, leaving 6 bases between the germline ends. Per the germline V gene, CDR1 is SNHLY and CDR2 is FYNNEI. The CDR3 nucleotides are TGTGCCAGCAGAGGGGCCCAAGAGACCCAGTACTTC. Amino acids: CASRGAQETQYF.

The rearrangement links TRBV29-1 to TRBJ2-1, with TRBD1 matching 9 bases. This CDR3 has 13 amino acids. CDR1 and CDR2 from the germline V gene are SQVTM and ANQGSEA. Losses at the gene ends were 0 bases for V and 7 bases for J; bases not matched to a gene: 1. The CDR3 sequence is CSVEEDRGNEQFF. The CDR3 bases are TGCAGCGTTGAAGAGGACAGGGGTAATGAGCAGTTCTTC.

There are a few counts of this clone. The chain recombines TRBV29-1 with TRBJ2-7; 8 bases align to TRBD1. Germline V lookup: CDR1 SQVTM, CDR2 ANQGSEA. The junction had 6 bases not matched to a gene; V was cut back by 1 base and J by 1 base. The CDR3 contains 15 residues. The CDR3 spells CSVEVTRDRSYEQYF. CDR3 nucleotide sequence: TGCAGCGTTGAAGTGACTCGGGACAGGTCCTACGAGCAGTACTTC.

The CDR3 bases are TGCGCCAGCAGCTTGGGGGAGCGAAATCAGCCCCAGCATTTT. Protein sequence: CASSLGERNQPQHF. The chain carries TRBV5-1 and TRBJ1-5, with D unresolved. Per the germline V gene, CDR1 is SGHRS and CDR2 is YFSETQ. The CDR3 length is 14 residues. Trimming removed 0 bases at V and 4 bases at J, with 8 bases between.

This chain joins TRBV6-5 and TRBJ1-2, with 9 nucleotides matching TRBD1. J gave up 7 bases and V 6 bases, and 6 bases lay outside the gene matches. The germline gives CDR1 MNHEY, CDR2 SVGAGI. This CDR3 spans 13 amino acids. This CDR3 is CASRAGTGSGYTF. DNA of the CDR3: TGTGCCAGCAGGGCCGGGACAGGGTCTGGCTACACCTTC.

The V and J genes are TRBV2 and TRBJ2-1, with a weak D call TRBD2 (6 bases). This CDR3 is built from 16 residues. Trimming pared 7 bases from V and 7 bases from J, leaving 23 bases between. Germline V lookup: CDR1 SNHLY, CDR2 FYNNEI. The DNA of the CDR3 is TGTGCCAGCACCCTGACCCCCGGGAGAGGTCCGAATGAGCAGTTCTTC. As protein: CASTLTPGRGPNEQFF.

This chain links TRBV7-9 with TRBJ1-4; the D gene is possibly TRBD1 (6 bases). This CDR3 comprises 15 residues. In germline, CDR1 is SEHNR, CDR2 FQNEAQ (reference sequence). V was trimmed by 6 bases and J by 4 bases, leaving 15 bases between them. This CDR3 reads CASSPRGGLNEKLFF. The CDR3 DNA reads TGTGCCAGCAGTCCCCGGGGGGGCCTTAATGAAAAACTGTTTTTT.

The gene calls are TRBV6-1 and TRBJ2-5; 8 bases are shared with TRBD1. CDR3 length: 14 amino acids. The V gene end was trimmed by 4 bases and the J gene end by 4 bases; junction bases not matched to a gene: 5. Germline V gives CDR1 MNHNS, CDR2 SASEGT. The chain's CDR3 is CASSGDRGAETQYF. The CDR3 DNA reads as TGTGCCAGCAGTGGAGACAGGGGAGCAGAGACCCAGTACTTC.

The chain couples TRBV7-2 to TRBJ2-1, with 8 bases fitting TRBD2. Germline V gives CDR1 SGHTA, CDR2 FQGNSA. V gave up 5 bases and J gave up 2 bases; unmatched junction bases: 5. There are 15 residues in the CDR3. In nucleotides, the CDR3 is TGTGCCAGCAGCCCGGGAGGGGGACCCTACAATGAGCAGTTCTTC. Encoded protein: CASSPGGGPYNEQFF.